These 13 T cell receptor beta chains were sequenced from one sample in a study of blood T cell repertoires in COVID-19. Sequencing was performed with immunoSEQ multiplex PCR; in TCRdb, only in-frame clones are kept and a portion is missing. The data show some 450,000 clones, with 88% seen just once and 10% to 15% held by the top ten. Sequenced: peripheral blood. These receptors all stem from a woman in her 50s with COVID-19, enrolled during active disease.

CDR3 coding DNA: TGTGCCAGCAGCCCACCTCCGGGACAGGGATACAATGAGCAGTTCTTC. It is translated as CASSPPPGQGYNEQFF. The chain employs TRBV7-2 and TRBJ2-1, with 9 bases aligning to TRBD1. CDR3 size: 16 residues. V gave up 5 bases and J gave up 4 bases; unmatched junction bases: 9. Germline CDR1 reads SGHTA; CDR2 reads FQGNSA. Full variable domain (missing parts from reference TRBV7-2 and TRBJ2-1): GAGVSQSPSNKVTEKGKDVELRCDPISGHTALYWYRQSLGQGLEFLIYFQGNSAPDKSGLPSDRFSAERTGGSVSTLTIQRTQQEDSAVYLCASSPPPGQGYNEQFFGPGTRLTVL.

The chain is built from TRBV3-1 (or the pseudogene TRBV3-2) and TRBJ2-5; 8 bases agree with TRBD2. Trimming cost V 1 base and J 5 bases; bases outside gene matches: 6. From germline, CDR1 is LGHDT and CDR2 YNNKEL (reference sequence). The CDR3 length is 15 residues. The CDR3 DNA reads as TGTGCCAGCAGCCAAGGCCCGGGGGGGCACGAGACCCAGTACTTC. This codes for CASSQGPGGHETQYF.

This clone was detected only once. V usage is TRBV6-6 and J usage is TRBJ1-2; D is uncertain. Per germline, CDR1 MNHNY and CDR2 SVGAGI (reference sequence). V was cut by 5 bases and J by 8 bases, with 9 bases left in between. CDR3 size: 11 residues. CDR3 DNA sequence: TGTGCCAGCAGTCCCTGGAGGGGCTACACCTTC. Amino acid sequence: CASSPWRGYTF.

The V and J genes are TRBV12-5 and TRBJ2-7; D gene uncertain. Germline-derived CDR1 and CDR2 are LGHNT and FRNRAP. Trimming pared 1 base from V and 0 bases from J, leaving 7 bases between. This CDR3 is built from 14 residues. The chain's CDR3 is CASGLAPVSYEQYF. CDR3 DNA sequence: TGTGCTAGTGGTTTGGCTCCCGTCTCCTACGAGCAGTACTTC.

The V gene is TRBV10-2, the J gene TRBJ2-3; maybe TRBD1 (5 bases). The V and J ends lost 0 bases and 10 bases respectively, with 20 bases between them. CDR3 length equals 16 residues. Germline V gene data show CDR1 as WSHSY and CDR2 as SAAADI. CDR3 DNA sequence: TGCGCCAGCAGTGAGTCGGTCAGGGCTATTCGGAAAGCGCAGTATTTT. Translated, it gives CASSESVRAIRKAQYF.

The chain couples TRBV3-1 (or the pseudogene TRBV3-2) to TRBJ1-2; a possible D gene is TRBD1 (6 bases). The germline V and J ends were trimmed by 1 base and 12 bases, with 12 bases remaining between them. The germline CDR1 and CDR2 sequences are LGHDT and YNNKEL (reference sequence). CDR3 size: 12 residues. CDR3 nucleotide sequence: TGTGCCAGCAGCCAAGCAGGTAGGGACAACACCTTC. It yields the protein CASSQAGRDNTF.

V usage is TRBV4-1 and J usage is TRBJ2-6; D call uncertain. The V gene lost 1 base and the J gene lost 4 bases, with 5 bases spanning the gap. The CDR3 is 14 residues long. The germline V gene encodes CDR1 MGHRA and CDR2 YSYEKL. CDR3 DNA sequence: TGCGCCAGCAGCCAAGTGGAGGGGGCCAACGTCCTGACTTTC. Protein: CASSQVEGANVLTF.

The chain carries TRBV5-8 and TRBJ2-6; 7 bases agree with TRBD1. The CDR3 length is 18 residues. V gave up 4 bases and J gave up 4 bases; unmatched junction bases: 14. The germline CDR1 and CDR2 sequences are SGHTS and YDEGEE. CDR3 DNA: TGTGCCAGCAGCCCTTCCCGGGACACACAGGGGGGGGCCAACGTCCTGACTTTC. Amino acid sequence: CASSPSRDTQGGANVLTF. The full variable domain, its missing parts supplied by reference TRBV5-8 and TRBJ2-6, is EAGVTQSPTHLIKTRGQQATLRCSPISGHTSVYWYQQALGLGLQFLLWYDEGEERNRGNFPPRFSGRQFPNYSSELNVNALELEDSALYLCASSPSRDTQGGANVLTFGAGSRLTVL.

V usage is TRBV11-2 and J usage is TRBJ2-1; TRBD2 aligns across 7 bases. Germline loops: CDR1 SGHAT, CDR2 FQNNGV. The CDR3 consists of 15 residues. Trimming cost V 6 bases and J 8 bases; bases outside gene matches: 13. The CDR3, as DNA: TGTGCCAGCAGTCCTCGGCGGGGAGGGAGGCATGAGCAGTTCTTC. It yields the protein CASSPRRGGRHEQFF.

The rearrangement links TRBV9 to TRBJ1-4; 8 bases are shared with TRBD1. This CDR3 is built from 15 residues. The germline CDR1 and CDR2 sequences are SGDLS and YYNGEE. V lost 4 bases and J lost 7; bases outside the gene matches: 9. The CDR3 reads CASSSLGQDGEKLFF. The DNA of the CDR3 is TGTGCCAGCAGCTCCCTGGGACAGGACGGTGAAAAACTGTTTTTT.

This chain links TRBV14 with TRBJ1-1; possibly TRBD1 for D (5 bases). Trimming took off 0 bases at V and 1 base at J, with 12 bases between the two ends. Per the germline V gene, CDR1 is SGHDN and CDR2 is FVKESK. CDR3 size: 16 residues. CDR3 sequence: CASSQELQGGNTEAFF. The CDR3 region has the DNA TGTGCCAGCAGCCAAGAACTCCAGGGTGGGAACACTGAAGCTTTCTTT.

V gene TRBV3-1 (or the pseudogene TRBV3-2) combines with J gene TRBJ2-3, with a possible D match to TRBD2 (5 bases). CDR1 and CDR2 (germline): LGHDT, YNNKEL (reference sequence). The CDR3 extends over 14 amino acids. Deletions cut 2 bases from V and 2 bases from J, with 8 bases between. The CDR3 reads CASSQLAYTDTQYF. The CDR3 region has the DNA TGTGCCAGCAGCCAACTAGCTTACACAGATACGCAGTATTTT.

The chain employs TRBV27 and TRBJ1-2; the match to TRBD1 covers 7 bases. V lost 4 bases to trimming and J lost 7 bases; unmatched junction nucleotides: 9. This CDR3 spans 14 amino acids. CDR1 MNHEY and CDR2 SMNVEV come from the germline V gene (reference sequence). The CDR3 loop reads CASSSLTGWSGYTF. For the CDR3, the DNA is TGTGCCAGCAGTTCCTTGACAGGGTGGAGTGGCTACACCTTC.